Listed below are T cell receptor beta chains from one sample, sequenced in a study of blood T cell repertoires in COVID-19. Libraries were prepared by immunoSEQ multiplex PCR; TCRdb keeps only in-frame clonotypes and omits some of them. The table lists about 130,000 clones, roughly nine tenths of them singletons. The source material was peripheral blood. These receptor sequences come from a woman in her 70s with COVID-19, enrolled during active disease. Each CDR3 is given with its conserved first and last residue. Each record gives: CDR3 protein, CDR3 DNA, J gene, D gene, V gene, clone size. A D gene is named only where the DNA matches it firmly. Clone sizes are given selectively: once, few, many, or a class where the clone is expanded.

CDR3 protein: CASSSAGGGTDTQYF
CDR3 DNA: TGTGCCAGCAGCTCCGCGGGGGGGGGCACAGATACGCAGTATTTT
J gene: TRBJ2-3
D gene: TRBD2
V gene: TRBV9
clone size: NA

CDR3 protein: CAWRADRDHGYTF
CDR3 DNA: TGTGCCTGGAGAGCGGACAGGGACCATGGCTACACCTTC
J gene: TRBJ1-2
D gene: TRBD1
V gene: TRBV30
clone size: NA

CDR3 protein: CASSSGGRGPTDTQYF
CDR3 DNA: TGTGCCAGCAGCTCAGGGGGTCGGGGCCCCACAGATACGCAGTATTTT
J gene: TRBJ2-3
D gene: TRBD1
V gene: TRBV7-8
clone size: NA

CDR3 protein: CASSPGQGDGYTF
CDR3 DNA: TGTGCCAGCAGCCCGGGACAGGGGGATGGCTACACCTTC
J gene: TRBJ1-2
D gene: TRBD1
V gene: TRBV7-3
clone size: NA

CDR3 protein: CASSYLSNTGELFF
CDR3 DNA: TGTGCCAGCAGTTACCTCTCGAACACCGGGGAGCTGTTTTTT
J gene: TRBJ2-2
D gene: NA
V gene: TRBV6-2/TRBV6-3
clone size: NA

CDR3 protein: CASSPLAGRTDTQYF
CDR3 DNA: TGTGCCAGCTCACCACTGGCGGGGAGGACAGATACGCAGTATTTT
J gene: TRBJ2-3
D gene: NA
V gene: TRBV18
clone size: NA

CDR3 protein: CASSPAQGGEQYF
CDR3 DNA: TGTGCCAGCAGCCCCGCCCAGGGGGGCGAGCAGTACTTC
J gene: TRBJ2-7
D gene: NA
V gene: TRBV7-9
clone size: NA

CDR3 protein: CASLGRGLYGYTF
CDR3 DNA: TGTGCCAGCCTGGGCCGGGGGTTGTATGGCTACACCTTC
J gene: TRBJ1-2
D gene: NA
V gene: TRBV6-5
clone size: NA

CDR3 protein: CASSQGGGRSSYNEQFF
CDR3 DNA: TGCGCCAGCAGCCAAGGCGGGGGGCGGAGCTCCTACAATGAGCAGTTCTTC
J gene: TRBJ2-1
D gene: TRBD2
V gene: TRBV4-1
clone size: NA

CDR3 protein: CASSLTGEGEAFF
CDR3 DNA: TGTGCCAGCAGCCTAACAGGGGAGGGGGAAGCTTTCTTT
J gene: TRBJ1-1
D gene: TRBD1
V gene: TRBV7-3
clone size: NA

CDR3 protein: CASSENLNTEAFF
CDR3 DNA: TGCGCCAGCAGCGAAAACTTGAACACTGAAGCTTTCTTT
J gene: TRBJ1-1
D gene: NA
V gene: TRBV10-1
clone size: NA

CDR3 protein: CASSPGTGVNEQYF
CDR3 DNA: TGTGCCAGCAGCCCCGGGACAGGGGTCAACGAGCAGTACTTC
J gene: TRBJ2-7
D gene: TRBD1
V gene: TRBV4-2
clone size: NA

CDR3 protein: CATSREGQYTQYF
CDR3 DNA: TGTGCCACCAGCAGAGAGGGACAGTATACGCAGTATTTT
J gene: TRBJ2-3
D gene: TRBD1
V gene: TRBV15
clone size: NA

CDR3 protein: CASSLSPVNSGNTIYF
CDR3 DNA: TGTGCCAGCAGCTTAAGTCCAGTGAACTCTGGAAACACCATATATTTT
J gene: TRBJ1-3
D gene: NA
V gene: TRBV7-2
clone size: few

CDR3 protein: CASSLETGTEAFF
CDR3 DNA: TGTGCCAGCAGCTTAGAAACAGGCACTGAAGCTTTCTTT
J gene: TRBJ1-1
D gene: NA
V gene: TRBV11-1
clone size: NA

CDR3 protein: CASSSSGKGGQPQHF
CDR3 DNA: TGTGCCAGCAGCTCCAGCGGGAAGGGAGGTCAGCCCCAGCATTTT
J gene: TRBJ1-5
D gene: NA
V gene: TRBV7-2
clone size: NA

CDR3 protein: CASIDRTYEQYF
CDR3 DNA: TGTGCCAGCATCGACAGGACATACGAGCAGTACTTC
J gene: TRBJ2-7
D gene: NA
V gene: TRBV11-2
clone size: few

CDR3 protein: CASRGGLNEQYF
CDR3 DNA: TGTGCCAGCCGAGGGGGCCTCAACGAGCAGTACTTC
J gene: TRBJ2-7
D gene: TRBD1
V gene: TRBV7-9
clone size: NA

CDR3 protein: CASSQDPGATSGGEETQYF
CDR3 DNA: TGCGCCAGCAGCCAAGATCCCGGCGCGACTAGCGGGGGTGAAGAGACCCAGTACTTC
J gene: TRBJ2-5
D gene: TRBD2
V gene: TRBV4-1
clone size: NA

CDR3 protein: CASSPSRGPNEKLFF
CDR3 DNA: TGTGCCAGCAGTCCATCCAGGGGGCCTAATGAAAAACTGTTTTTT
J gene: TRBJ1-4
D gene: TRBD1
V gene: TRBV6-6
clone size: NA

CDR3 protein: CASSLQGETQYF
CDR3 DNA: TGTGCCAGCAGCTTGCAGGGGGAGACCCAGTACTTC
J gene: TRBJ2-5
D gene: NA
V gene: TRBV5-5
clone size: NA

CDR3 protein: CATSVSTGGIGGNTIYF
CDR3 DNA: TGTGCCACCAGTGTTTCTACAGGGGGCATTGGAGGAAACACCATATATTTT
J gene: TRBJ1-3
D gene: TRBD1
V gene: TRBV24-1
clone size: NA

CDR3 protein: CASRSTGGPYNEQFF
CDR3 DNA: TGTGCCAGTAGGAGTACGGGGGGGCCCTACAATGAGCAGTTCTTC
J gene: TRBJ2-1
D gene: TRBD2
V gene: TRBV19
clone size: NA

CDR3 protein: CASRPGTSADGRGETQYF
CDR3 DNA: TGTGCCAGCAGACCCGGGACTAGCGCGGATGGGCGAGGCGAGACCCAGTACTTC
J gene: TRBJ2-5
D gene: TRBD2
V gene: TRBV11-2
clone size: NA

CDR3 protein: CASSPSRQGPEAFF
CDR3 DNA: TGTGCCAGCAGTCCTTCGCGACAGGGGCCTGAAGCTTTCTTT
J gene: TRBJ1-1
D gene: TRBD1
V gene: TRBV2
clone size: NA

CDR3 protein: CASSYPQGSQPQHF
CDR3 DNA: TGTGCCAGCAGCTACCCACAGGGGAGTCAGCCCCAGCATTTT
J gene: TRBJ1-5
D gene: TRBD1
V gene: TRBV11-2
clone size: NA

CDR3 protein: CASSLVTGYNEQFF
CDR3 DNA: TGTGCCAGCAGCTTAGTGACAGGGTACAATGAGCAGTTCTTC
J gene: TRBJ2-1
D gene: TRBD1
V gene: TRBV7-9
clone size: few

CDR3 protein: CASSPQGQRNSPLHF
CDR3 DNA: TGCGCCAGCAGCCCGCAGGGACAACGGAATTCACCCCTCCACTTT
J gene: TRBJ1-6
D gene: NA
V gene: TRBV4-1
clone size: NA

CDR3 protein: CASSFGTGDSPLHF
CDR3 DNA: TGTGCCAGCAGTTTTGGGACTGGGGATTCACCCCTCCACTTT
J gene: TRBJ1-6
D gene: NA
V gene: TRBV6-2/TRBV6-3
clone size: NA

CDR3 protein: CATSSGGAENQPQHF
CDR3 DNA: TGTGCCACCTCGTCAGGGGGCGCCGAAAATCAGCCCCAGCATTTT
J gene: TRBJ1-5
D gene: TRBD1
V gene: TRBV28
clone size: once